The 4 T cell receptor beta chains presented below share a single source sample, sequenced in a study of blood T cell repertoires in COVID-19. This table comes from immunoSEQ multiplex PCR, and its TCRdb copy is limited to in-frame clones, with some not included. The sample has tens of thousands of clones, about 89% seen once; the top ten hold 4.5% to 6.5%. Sequenced material: peripheral blood. The source is a man between 60 and 75 years old with COVID-19, enrolled during active disease.

The rearrangement links TRBV18 to TRBJ2-5; D possibly corresponds to TRBD1 (5 bases). The V end was cut by 6 bases, the J end by 2 bases, with 13 bases between. Germline CDR1 is KGHSH and CDR2 is LQKENI. The CDR3 runs to 14 residues. CDR3 region: CASSPGAAQETQYF. The CDR3 bases are TGTGCCAGCTCCCCTGGGGCAGCTCAAGAGACCCAGTACTTC.

A single count supports this clone. The V gene is TRBV10-3, the J gene TRBJ1-3, with D unresolved. Germline V lookup: CDR1 ENHRY, CDR2 SYGVKD. V was clipped by 3 bases and J by 4 bases, with 13 bases between them. The CDR3 is 15 amino acids. The DNA of the CDR3 is TGTGCCATCAGTGATAGTGAGGGCGAGGGAAACACCATATATTTT. It is translated as CAISDSEGEGNTIYF.

The genes are TRBV5-1 and TRBJ1-1, with D tentatively TRBD1 (5 bases). The CDR3 has 16 amino acids. Trimming removed 4 bases at V and 1 base at J, with 17 bases between. From germline, CDR1 is SGHRS and CDR2 YFSETQ. CDR3 in DNA: TGCGCCAGCAGCCTGGGCAGGGTAAATCAGAACACTGAAGCTTTCTTT. Its translation is CASSLGRVNQNTEAFF.

The rearrangement uses TRBV11-3 and TRBJ2-7; 7 nucleotides line up with TRBD1. CDR3 length: 14 residues. V dropped 5 bases and J dropped 3; count of bases not matched to a gene: 7. The germline gives CDR1 SGHNT, CDR2 YENEEA. CDR3: CASSPGDSYYEQYF. DNA of the CDR3: TGTGCCAGCAGCCCAGGGGACAGCTACTACGAGCAGTACTTC.